In this sample, the clone carrying this TCR beta chain turned up a few times. Germline V CDR1 and CDR2: MDHEN, SYDVKM. The CDR3 has 15 amino acids. With 6 bases clipped from V and 4 bases from J, the junction kept 9 bases outside the gene matches. The data were taken from a study of blood T cell repertoires in COVID-19. The repertoire was sequenced with immunoSEQ multiplex PCR; TCRdb's copy has only in-frame clones and lacks some. This sample has roughly 180,000 clones, with approximately 80% found just once. The sample taken for sequencing was peripheral blood. This chain uses TRBV28 with TRBJ1-3, with 7 bases lining up with TRBD1. The sequence was collected from a woman aged 45-59 years with active or convalescent COVID-19. CDR3 sequence reads: CASRRTGVSGNTIYF. The CDR3 DNA reads TGTGCCAGCAGGCGTACAGGGGTCTCGGGAAACACCATATATTTT.